This entry describes one T cell receptor beta chain. Generated by immunoSEQ multiplex PCR, the TCRdb table keeps only in-frame clones and is missing some. The sample holds around 400,000 clones, around 87% seen once. The CDR3 loop spans 12 amino acids. Germline V gives CDR1 SGHDT, CDR2 YYEEEE. With 3 bases removed from V and 7 bases from J, the gap between germline ends came to 9 bases. The sample belongs to a study of blood T cell repertoires in COVID-19. Overall study context: Samples taken during acute and convalescent COVID-19 were collected in the United States, Italy and Spain. In each case, the material was cDNA or gDNA derived from T cells, B-cell-depleted T cells, or PBMCs.

The chain carries TRBV5-6 and TRBJ2-3, with D possibly matching TRBD2 (5 bases). This clonotype was sampled from a woman between 25 and 40 years old with COVID-19, enrolled during active disease. Sequenced: peripheral blood. CDR3 sequence reads: CASSSRANTQYF. The CDR3 coding sequence is TGTGCCAGCAGCTCGAGGGCGAATACGCAGTATTTT.